This record looks at one T cell receptor beta chain sequence and its context. There is no known antigen for this receptor. No qualities accompany the bases; no much larger clone lies one base away. These data originate in a study of OX40 agonist ivuxolimab in advanced cancers. Study-level background: Ivuxolimab was an agonistic, fully human IgG2 monoclonal antibody directed against OX40 (CD134), a costimulatory receptor. Intravenous ivuxolimab was administered to patients every 2 weeks at six dose levels: 0.01, 0.1, 0.3, 1.5, 3 and 10 mg/kg. Of the 50 or so patients in dose escalation, approximately 20 had hepatocellular carcinoma, some 15 had melanoma, 9 had renal cell carcinoma and 9 had head and neck cancer. In the dose-escalation cohort, around four fifths of patients were male, and the mean age was about 55 years, with a range of 23 to 79. Prior anti-PD-1, anti-PD-L1 or anti-CTLA-4 therapy was permitted, and checkpoint inhibitors had been received by roughly two fifths of dose-escalation patients. Partial responses were achieved by three dose-escalation patients, of whom one had hepatocellular carcinoma and two had cutaneous melanoma. Peripheral TCRbeta sequencing was intended to test whether TCR sequence diversity was altered and clonal T-cell expansion was caused by ivuxolimab. The paper covers the monotherapy dose-escalation part of the phase I ivuxolimab trial, which included N ≈ 50 patients.

Patients with autoimmune disease history or receiving systemic immunosuppression were excluded from the trial. Peripheral blood for TCR sequencing was collected from all dose cohorts at baseline, on cycle 4 day 1, and on cycle 7 day 1. The samples were taken from a phase I, first-in-human, multicenter, open-label dose-escalation trial of ivuxolimab. Adults with locally advanced or metastatic head and neck squamous cell, hepatocellular, melanoma or renal cell carcinoma were enrolled in the trial. Before TCR sequencing, CD4+ and CD8+ T cells were separately sorted from peripheral blood. Overall study results and their limits: Partial responders in the 0.1-3.0 mg/kg groups had among the lowest normalized peripheral clonal expansion, especially among CD8+ T cells. Low levels of normalized T-cell clonal expansion were also seen in some nonresponding patients. On average, CD8+ T cells showed more expanded clones than CD4+ T cells after ivuxolimab. Antigen specificity was not determined for the clonally expanded peripheral T cells. Clonal expansion of both CD4+ and CD8+ blood T cells was observed from baseline to week 6 at doses 0.1 to 3.0 mg/kg.

The CDR3 numbers 14 residues from cysteine through phenylalanine. The sequence is cut down to CDR3 DNA, 42 bases in frame from base 1. The germline V gene encodes CDR1 LNHDA and CDR2 SQIVND (reference sequence). Deletion took 1 base off V and 0 bases off J, with a span of 6 bases between the germline ends. Genomic DNA was isolated from the sorted cells so that the TCRbeta CDR3 region could be sequenced. The immunoSEQ Assay was used to sequence the TCRbeta CDR3 regions. TCRdb took over this immuneACCESS table, retaining in-frame rearrangements with V and J assigned. Such tables are incomplete; in checked studies, under half of the missing clones stem from an unresolved V gene, and the remainder is unexplained. The sample profile shows about 41,000 clones; approximately 80% of them were found once. The ten top clones hold around 2.9% of the sample.

Sequenced here: CD4+ or CD8+ T cells sorted from blood, sampled in a trial of the OX40 agonist ivuxolimab. This sequence originates from an adult with an advanced solid tumor such as melanoma, head and neck, liver or kidney cancer. This chain is built from TRBV19 and TRBJ1-1; a confident D gene designation cannot be given. Here the CDR3 is given as CASSIGQMNTEAFF. DNA sequence: TGTGCCAGTAGTATAGGGCAGATGAACACTGAAGCTTTCTTT.